Given below is one TCR beta chain in context. The sample is drawn from a study of STAT5B mutations in CD4+ large granular lymphocyte leukemia. The V gene end was trimmed by 3 bases and the J gene end by 6 bases; junction bases not matched to a gene: 5. CDR1 and CDR2 from the germline V gene are KGHSH and LQKENI. CDR3 length equals 14 residues. The assay was immunoSEQ multiplex PCR, and TCRdb's table has in-frame clones only and misses some. Of some 41,000 clones listed, roughly 80% are singletons. This clonotype was obtained from a human donor in good health. The chain employs TRBV18 and TRBJ1-2, with 9 bases fitting TRBD1. The material sequenced was CD4+ T cells from blood buffy coats. CDR3 nucleotide sequence: TGTGCCAGCTCACCGGGACAGGGTCGTCATGGCTACACCTTC. Its translation: CASSPGQGRHGYTF.